This TCR beta chain stems from a study of blood T cell repertoires in COVID-19. Study-level information: Sites across the United States, Italy and Spain contributed samples from acute and convalescent COVID-19.

Libraries were prepared by immunoSEQ multiplex PCR; TCRdb keeps only in-frame clonotypes and omits some of them. In the table there are 80,000 or so clones, roughly 85% of which are singletons. In its sample, this clone was seen once. The sequenced sample was peripheral blood. The sequence was obtained from a man aged 60 to 69 with COVID-19, enrolled during active disease.

For the CDR3, the DNA is TGTGCCAGCAGCTTGGCGGTAGACACCGGGGAGCTGTTTTTT. Translation: CASSLAVDTGELFF. This sequence joins TRBV5-4 and TRBJ2-2; D is uncertain. CDR1 is SGHNT, CDR2 YYREEE, per germline (reference sequence). The CDR3 runs to 14 residues. V lost 0 bases to trimming and J lost 3 bases, with 6 bases between them. The full variable domain, its missing parts supplied by reference TRBV5-4 and TRBJ2-2, is ETGVTQSPTHLIKTRGQQVTLRCSSQSGHNTVSWYQQALGQGPQFIFQYYREEENGRGNFPPRFSGLQFPNYSSELNVNALELDDSALYLCASSLAVDTGELFFGEGSRLTVL.